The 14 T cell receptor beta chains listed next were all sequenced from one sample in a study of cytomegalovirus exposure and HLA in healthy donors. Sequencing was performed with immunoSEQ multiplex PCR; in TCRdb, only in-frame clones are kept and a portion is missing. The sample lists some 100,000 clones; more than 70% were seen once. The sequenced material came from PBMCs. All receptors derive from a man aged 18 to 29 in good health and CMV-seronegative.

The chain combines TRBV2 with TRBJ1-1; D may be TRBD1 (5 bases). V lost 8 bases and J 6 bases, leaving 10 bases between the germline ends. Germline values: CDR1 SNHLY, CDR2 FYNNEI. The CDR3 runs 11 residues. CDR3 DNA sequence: TGTGCCAGCTGGGGCGGGGCTGAAGCTTTCTTT. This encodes CASWGGAEAFF.

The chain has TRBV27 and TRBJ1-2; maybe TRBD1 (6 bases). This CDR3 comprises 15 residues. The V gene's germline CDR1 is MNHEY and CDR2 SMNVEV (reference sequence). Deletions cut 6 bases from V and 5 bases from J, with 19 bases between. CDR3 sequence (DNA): TGTGCCAGCAGACGGCTGGGACAAGCAGAGTATGGCTACACCTTC. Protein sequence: CASRRLGQAEYGYTF.

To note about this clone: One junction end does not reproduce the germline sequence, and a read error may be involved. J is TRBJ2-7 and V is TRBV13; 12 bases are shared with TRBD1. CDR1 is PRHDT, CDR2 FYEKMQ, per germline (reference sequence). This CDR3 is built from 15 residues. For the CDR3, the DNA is TGTGCCAGCAGCGACCGAAGCCGGGACAGGGGGCCCCGCAACTTC. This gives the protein CASSDRSRDRGPRNF.

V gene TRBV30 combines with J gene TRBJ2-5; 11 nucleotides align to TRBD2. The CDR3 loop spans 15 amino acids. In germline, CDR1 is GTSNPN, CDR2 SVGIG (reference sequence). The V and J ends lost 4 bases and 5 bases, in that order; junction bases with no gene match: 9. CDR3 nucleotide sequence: TGTGCCTGGACCGTAGCGGGGGGGCTTCATGAGACCCAGTACTTC. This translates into CAWTVAGGLHETQYF.

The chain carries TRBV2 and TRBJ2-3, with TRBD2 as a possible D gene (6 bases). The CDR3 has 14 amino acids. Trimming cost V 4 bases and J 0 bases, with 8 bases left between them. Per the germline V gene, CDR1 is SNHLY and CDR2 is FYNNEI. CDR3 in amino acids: CASSGDSSTDTQYF. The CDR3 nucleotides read TGTGCCAGCAGTGGGGACTCAAGCACAGATACGCAGTATTTT.

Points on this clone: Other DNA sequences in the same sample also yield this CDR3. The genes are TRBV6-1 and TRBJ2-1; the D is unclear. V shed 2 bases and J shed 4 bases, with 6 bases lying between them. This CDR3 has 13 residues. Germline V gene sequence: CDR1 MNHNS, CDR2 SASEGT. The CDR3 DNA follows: TGTGCCAGCAGTGAATCTAGGTACAATGAGCAGTTCTTC. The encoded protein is CASSESRYNEQFF.

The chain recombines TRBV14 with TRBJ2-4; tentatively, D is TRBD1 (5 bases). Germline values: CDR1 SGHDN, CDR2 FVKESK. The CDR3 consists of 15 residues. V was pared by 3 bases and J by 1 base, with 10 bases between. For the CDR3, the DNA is TGTGCCAGCAGCCAGCAGGGAATGGCCAAAAACATTCAGTACTTC. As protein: CASSQQGMAKNIQYF.

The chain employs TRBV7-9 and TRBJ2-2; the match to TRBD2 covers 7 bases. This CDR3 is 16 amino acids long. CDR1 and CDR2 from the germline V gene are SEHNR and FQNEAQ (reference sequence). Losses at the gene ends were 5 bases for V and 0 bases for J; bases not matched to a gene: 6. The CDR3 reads CASSRWSGTNTGELFF. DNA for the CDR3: TGTGCCAGCAGCCGCTGGAGCGGGACGAACACCGGGGAGCTGTTTTTT.

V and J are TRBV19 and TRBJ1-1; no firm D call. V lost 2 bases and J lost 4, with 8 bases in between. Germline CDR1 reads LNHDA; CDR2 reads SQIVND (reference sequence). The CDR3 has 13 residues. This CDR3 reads CASSIKSFTEAFF. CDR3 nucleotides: TGTGCCAGTAGTATAAAGAGTTTCACTGAAGCTTTCTTT. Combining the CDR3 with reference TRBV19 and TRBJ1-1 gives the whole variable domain DGGITQSPKYLFRKEGQNVTLSCEQNLNHDAMYWYRQDPGQGLRLIYYSQIVNDFQKGDIAEGYSVSREKKESFPLTVTSAQKNPTAFYLCASSIKSFTEAFFGQGTRLTVV.

CDR3 sequence reads: CASSWRDMNTEAFF. The CDR3 coding sequence is TGCGCCAGCAGCTGGAGGGATATGAACACTGAAGCTTTCTTT. V is TRBV5-1 and J is TRBJ1-1; D is ambiguous. There are 14 residues in the CDR3. The germline CDR1 and CDR2 sequences are SGHRS and YFSETQ. The germline V and J ends were trimmed by 3 bases and 0 bases, with 9 bases remaining between them.

The CDR3 spells CASSPGQGYEQYF. The CDR3 nucleotides are TGTGCCAGCAGCCCGGGCCAGGGCTACGAGCAGTACTTC. The rearrangement joins TRBV9 to TRBJ2-7; the D gene is possibly TRBD1 (5 bases). Germline CDR1 SGDLS, CDR2 YYNGEE. This CDR3 is built from 13 residues. Trimming stripped 4 bases from V and 3 bases from J, with 11 bases between.

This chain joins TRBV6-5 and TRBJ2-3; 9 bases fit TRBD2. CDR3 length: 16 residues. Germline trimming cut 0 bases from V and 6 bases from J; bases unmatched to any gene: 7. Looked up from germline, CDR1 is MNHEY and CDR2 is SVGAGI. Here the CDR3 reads CASSYSSAGGADTQYF. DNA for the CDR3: TGTGCCAGCAGTTACTCGTCAGCGGGAGGAGCGGATACGCAGTATTTT.

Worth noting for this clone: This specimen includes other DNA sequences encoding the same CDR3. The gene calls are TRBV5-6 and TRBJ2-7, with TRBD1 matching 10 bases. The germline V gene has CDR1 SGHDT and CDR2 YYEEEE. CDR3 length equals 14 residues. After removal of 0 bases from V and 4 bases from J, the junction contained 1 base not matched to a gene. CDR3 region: CASSLGQGAYEQYF. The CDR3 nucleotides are TGTGCCAGCAGCTTGGGACAGGGGGCGTACGAGCAGTACTTC.

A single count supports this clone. The CDR3 reads CASSLPRDLGNTIYF. Here the CDR3 DNA reads TGTGCCAGCAGCCTCCCCCGGGACTTAGGAAACACCATATATTTT. The rearrangement links TRBV7-9 to TRBJ1-3, with a tentative D call TRBD1 (5 bases). Trimming pared 5 bases from V and 4 bases from J, leaving 15 bases between. The CDR3 loop spans 15 amino acids. The germline gives CDR1 SEHNR, CDR2 FQNEAQ (reference sequence).